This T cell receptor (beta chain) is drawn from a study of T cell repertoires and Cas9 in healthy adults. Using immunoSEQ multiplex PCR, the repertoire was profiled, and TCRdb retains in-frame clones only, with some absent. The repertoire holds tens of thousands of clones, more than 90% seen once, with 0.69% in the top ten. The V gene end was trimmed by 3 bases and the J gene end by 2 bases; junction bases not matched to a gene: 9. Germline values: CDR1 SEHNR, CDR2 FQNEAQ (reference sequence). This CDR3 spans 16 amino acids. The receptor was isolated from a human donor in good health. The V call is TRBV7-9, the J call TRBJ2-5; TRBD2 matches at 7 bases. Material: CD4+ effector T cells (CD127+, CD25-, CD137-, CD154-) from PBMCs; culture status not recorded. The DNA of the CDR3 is TGTGCCAGCAGCTTCAACAGTGGGACTATTCAAGAGACCCAGTACTTC. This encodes CASSFNSGTIQETQYF.